One and the same sample provided the 15 T cell receptor beta chains below, sequenced in a study of cytomegalovirus exposure and HLA in healthy donors (dated by TCRdb to 2017 to 2019). The library was obtained by the immunoSEQ multiplex PCR assay. A mixture of 60 forward primers for TCR Vbeta segments and 13 reverse primers for TCR Jbeta segments was used in the multiplex PCR. TCRdb mirrors the immuneACCESS table, restricted to in-frame sequences. Some clones are absent from its copies; in checked studies, under half trace to an unresolved V gene, and the reason for the others is unknown. The data table for this sample lists some 110,000 clones. Together, the top ten hold more than 0.8% of the sample. Source material: PBMCs. Source of these receptors: a man aged 18 to 30 in good health and CMV-seronegative.

The chain carries TRBV29-1 and TRBJ1-2; possible D gene TRBD1, 5 bases. CDR1 is SQVTM and CDR2 is ANQGSEA in the germline V gene. The CDR3 length is 15 residues. V was pared by 1 base and J by 4 bases, with 16 bases between. CDR3 region: CSVEVALGAFYGYTF. DNA for the CDR3: TGCAGCGTTGAAGTTGCCCTTGGGGCCTTCTATGGCTACACCTTC. The whole variable domain, filled in from reference TRBV29-1 and TRBJ1-2, reads SAVISQKPSRDICQRGTSLTIQCQVDSQVTMMFWYRQQPGQSLTLIATANQGSEATYESGFVIDKFPISRPNLTFSTLTVSNMSPEDSSIYLCSVEVALGAFYGYTFGSGTRLTVV.

The chain combines TRBV18 with TRBJ2-2; 11 positions agree with TRBD1. Germline-derived CDR1 and CDR2 are KGHSH and LQKENI. J gave up 3 bases and V 3 bases, and 0 bases lay outside the gene matches. There are 15 residues in the CDR3. The CDR3 here is CASSPGQGDTGELFF. The CDR3 bases are TGTGCCAGCTCACCGGGACAGGGGGACACCGGGGAGCTGTTTTTT.

The chain recombines TRBV4-1 with TRBJ1-2; D not resolved. V gave up 1 base and J gave up 2 bases, with 14 bases separating them. Per germline, CDR1 MGHRA and CDR2 YSYEKL. The CDR3 consists of 16 residues. The CDR3 protein is CASSQAEQQANYGYTF. CDR3 DNA: TGCGCCAGCAGCCAAGCGGAACAGCAGGCGAACTATGGCTACACCTTC.

The V gene is TRBV30, the J gene TRBJ2-3, with unresolved D. Deletions cut 2 bases from V and 2 bases from J, with 17 bases between. Germline V gene data show CDR1 as GTSNPN and CDR2 as SVGIG (reference sequence). The CDR3 loop spans 16 amino acids. The CDR3, as DNA: TGTGCCTGGAGTCCCCGGGTCTCCCGAAACACAGATACGCAGTATTTT. Protein sequence: CAWSPRVSRNTDTQYF. Using reference TRBV30 and TRBJ2-3 for the parts outside the CDR3, the full variable domain is SQTIHQWPATLVQPVGSPLSLECTVEGTSNPNLYWYRQAAGRGLQLLFYSVGIGQISSEVPQNLSASRPQDRQFILSSKKLLLSDSGFYLCAWSPRVSRNTDTQYFGPGTRLTVL.

V and J are TRBV18 and TRBJ2-7; perhaps TRBD1 as D (6 bases). The V end lost 6 bases, the J end lost 3 bases, and 12 bases lay between the germline ends. CDR1 and CDR2 from the germline V gene are KGHSH and LQKENI. This CDR3 is built from 13 residues. The CDR3 spells CASSPGDNYEQYF. CDR3 nucleotide sequence: TGTGCCAGCTCGCCAGGGGACAACTACGAGCAGTACTTC.

CDR3: CASSYTTGAEAFF. As DNA, the CDR3 is TGTGCCAGCAGCTACACCACAGGGGCTGAAGCTTTCTTT. V gene TRBV7-9 combines with J gene TRBJ1-1, with TRBD1 matching over 7 bases. This CDR3 region has 13 residues. With V trimmed by 4 bases and J by 6 bases, 5 bases remained unmatched. CDR1 and CDR2 (germline): SEHNR, FQNEAQ (reference sequence).

The rearrangement uses TRBV5-1 and TRBJ2-5, with TRBD1 identical over 8 bases. Germline CDR1 SGHRS, CDR2 YFSETQ. J was trimmed by 4 bases and V by 0 bases; bases with no gene match: 5. This CDR3 has 15 amino acids. Written as DNA, the CDR3 is TGCGCCAGCAGCTTGGGGACAGGGAGTATAGAGACCCAGTACTTC. Amino acid sequence: CASSLGTGSIETQYF.

Remarks on this clone: At one boundary the junction diverges from the germline segment, which might be a read error. J is TRBJ1-1 and V is TRBV6-1, with a weak D call TRBD1 (6 bases). This CDR3 spans 14 amino acids. Looked up from germline, CDR1 is MNHNS and CDR2 is SASEGT. The CDR3 sequence: CASESQGVKTEAFF. As DNA, the CDR3 is TGTGCCAGCGAATCACAGGGAGTGAAAACTGAAGCTTTCTTT.

This chain uses TRBV29-1 with TRBJ1-5; 7 bases are a match to TRBD1. Trimming removed 6 bases from V and 2 bases from J; junction bases left unmatched: 4. The CDR3 loop spans 13 amino acids. Germline V CDR1 and CDR2: SQVTM, ANQGSEA. The CDR3 sequence is CSVGDRGNQPQHF. The DNA for the CDR3 is TGCAGCGTGGGAGACAGGGGCAATCAGCCCCAGCATTTT.

The rearrangement uses TRBV11-2 and TRBJ1-4, with D tentatively TRBD1 (5 bases). Germline CDR1 and CDR2: SGHAT and FQNNGV. The CDR3 is 15 amino acids. V lost 3 bases to trimming and J lost 0 bases, with 8 bases between them. CDR3 region: CASSLTVATNEKLFF. The CDR3 nucleotides read TGTGCCAGCAGCTTGACAGTCGCAACTAATGAAAAACTGTTTTTT.

The chain links TRBV11-2 to TRBJ2-3; perhaps TRBD1 as D (5 bases). Germline CDR1 is SGHAT and CDR2 is FQNNGV. V was trimmed by 0 bases and J by 8 bases, leaving 12 bases between them. The CDR3 is 14 residues long. CDR3 in amino acids: CASSLDRATGTQYF. The CDR3 DNA reads as TGTGCCAGCAGCTTAGACAGGGCCACGGGTACGCAGTATTTT.

This chain connects TRBV5-8 to TRBJ2-1; 9 nucleotides match TRBD1. Trimming took 1 base from V and 4 from J; bases not matched to a gene: 3. This CDR3 is 15 amino acids long. Germline V gene sequence: CDR1 SGHTS, CDR2 YDEGEE. Here the CDR3 reads CASSLKDRGYNEQFF. The CDR3 DNA reads TGTGCCAGCAGCTTGAAGGACAGGGGATACAATGAGCAGTTCTTC.

V gene TRBV7-3 combines with J gene TRBJ2-7, with D possibly matching TRBD2 (6 bases). The CDR3 covers 14 residues. V lost 5 bases, J lost 3 bases, and 14 bases lay in between. Germline assignment: CDR1 SGHTA and CDR2 FQGTGA. In DNA form, the CDR3 reads TGTGCCAGCAGCCCCGGGACTTCATACTACGAGCAGTACTTC. Protein product: CASSPGTSYYEQYF.

The CDR3 DNA is TGTGCCAGCAGCTGGGGCCGGGCAGACGAAAAACTGTTTTTT. It specifies CASSWGRADEKLFF. This chain joins TRBV5-4 and TRBJ1-4; weak D call: TRBD1 (5 bases). V shed 3 bases and J shed 8 bases, with 14 bases lying between them. The CDR3 contains 14 residues. The germline CDR1 and CDR2 sequences are SGHNT and YYREEE (reference sequence).

The chain couples TRBV28 to TRBJ2-7, with 8 bases that match TRBD2. Germline V gives CDR1 MDHEN, CDR2 SYDVKM. Trimming cost V 2 bases and J 2 bases; bases outside gene matches: 8. This CDR3 contains 16 residues. The CDR3 DNA reads as TGTGCCAGCAGTTTAGTCGGCCGGGGGGGCCCCTACGAGCAGTACTTC. This sequence encodes CASSLVGRGGPYEQYF. The variable domain in full, completed from reference TRBV28 and TRBJ2-7, reads DVKVTQSSRYLVKRTGEKVFLECVQDMDHENMFWYRQDPGLGLRLIYFSYDVKMKEKGDIPEGYSVSREKKERFSLILESASTNQTSMYLCASSLVGRGGPYEQYFGPGTRLTVT.